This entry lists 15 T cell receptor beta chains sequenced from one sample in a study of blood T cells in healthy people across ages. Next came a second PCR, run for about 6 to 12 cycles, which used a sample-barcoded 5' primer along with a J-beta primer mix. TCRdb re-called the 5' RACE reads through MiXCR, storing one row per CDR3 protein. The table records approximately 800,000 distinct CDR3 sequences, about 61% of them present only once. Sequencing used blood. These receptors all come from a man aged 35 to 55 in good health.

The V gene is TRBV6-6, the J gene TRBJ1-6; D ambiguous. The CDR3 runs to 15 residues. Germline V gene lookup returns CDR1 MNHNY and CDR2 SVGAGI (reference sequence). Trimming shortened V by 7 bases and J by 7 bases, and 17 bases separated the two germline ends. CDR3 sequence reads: CASKIADGQNSPLHF. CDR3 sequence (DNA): TGTGCCAGCAAAATTGCAGACGGTCAAAATTCACCCCTCCACTTT.

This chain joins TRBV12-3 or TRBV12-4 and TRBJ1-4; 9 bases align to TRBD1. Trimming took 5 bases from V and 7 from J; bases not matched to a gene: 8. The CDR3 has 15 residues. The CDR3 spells CASSPRTGAGEKLFF. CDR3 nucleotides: TGTGCCAGCAGTCCACGGACAGGGGCTGGTGAAAAACTGTTTTTT.

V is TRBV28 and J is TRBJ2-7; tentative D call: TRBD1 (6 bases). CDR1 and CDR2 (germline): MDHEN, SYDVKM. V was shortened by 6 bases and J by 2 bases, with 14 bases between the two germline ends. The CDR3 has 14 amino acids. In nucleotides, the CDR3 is TGTGCCAGCAGAAGGAGACAGGTTCCCTACGAGCAGTACTTC. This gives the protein CASRRRQVPYEQYF.

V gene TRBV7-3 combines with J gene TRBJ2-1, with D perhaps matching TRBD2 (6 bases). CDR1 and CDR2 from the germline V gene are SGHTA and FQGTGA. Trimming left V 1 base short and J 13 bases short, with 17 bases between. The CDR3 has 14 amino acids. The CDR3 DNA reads TGTGCCAGCAGCTTAAGCGGGATTGGTCAGACCCAGTTCTTC. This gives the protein CASSLSGIGQTQFF.

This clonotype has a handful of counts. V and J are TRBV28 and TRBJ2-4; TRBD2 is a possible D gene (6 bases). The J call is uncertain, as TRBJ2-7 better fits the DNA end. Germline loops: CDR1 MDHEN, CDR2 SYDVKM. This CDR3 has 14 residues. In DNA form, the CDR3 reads TGTGCCAGCAGTTTATCGGGGGTACCCTACGAGCAGTACTTC. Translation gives CASSLSGVPYEQYF.

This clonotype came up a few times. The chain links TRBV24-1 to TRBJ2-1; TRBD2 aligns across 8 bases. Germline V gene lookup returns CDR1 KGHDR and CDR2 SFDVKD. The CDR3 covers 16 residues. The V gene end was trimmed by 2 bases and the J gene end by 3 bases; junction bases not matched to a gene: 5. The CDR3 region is CATSDSLAGRYNEQFF. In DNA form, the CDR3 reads TGTGCCACCAGTGATTCCTTAGCGGGACGCTACAATGAGCAGTTCTTC.

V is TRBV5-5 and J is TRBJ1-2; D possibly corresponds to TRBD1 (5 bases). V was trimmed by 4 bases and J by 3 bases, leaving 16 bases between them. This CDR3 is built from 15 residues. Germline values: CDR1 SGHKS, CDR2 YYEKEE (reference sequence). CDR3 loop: CASSHRPGTDYGYTF. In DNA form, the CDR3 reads TGTGCCAGCAGCCATAGACCCGGGACTGACTATGGCTACACCTTC.

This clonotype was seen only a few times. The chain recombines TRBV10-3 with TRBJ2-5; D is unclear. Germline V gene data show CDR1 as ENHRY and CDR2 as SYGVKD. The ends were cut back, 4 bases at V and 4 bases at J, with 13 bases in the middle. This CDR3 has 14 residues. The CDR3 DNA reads TGTGCCATCAGTGCGGAAGCGTTCCGAGAGACCCAGTACTTC. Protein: CAISAEAFRETQYF.

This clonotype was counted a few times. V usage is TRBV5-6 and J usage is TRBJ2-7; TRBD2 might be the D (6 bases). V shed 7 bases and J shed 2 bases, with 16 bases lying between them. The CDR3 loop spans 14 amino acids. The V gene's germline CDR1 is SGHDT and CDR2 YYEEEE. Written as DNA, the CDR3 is TGTGCCAGCTCCTCCCTAGCGAGGACCTACGAGCAGTACTTC. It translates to CASSSLARTYEQYF.

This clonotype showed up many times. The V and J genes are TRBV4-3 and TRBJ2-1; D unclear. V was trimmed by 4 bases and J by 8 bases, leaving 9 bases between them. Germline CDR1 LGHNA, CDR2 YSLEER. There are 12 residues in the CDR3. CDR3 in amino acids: CASSRVSDEQFF. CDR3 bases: TGCGCCAGCAGCCGGGTTTCCGATGAGCAGTTCTTC.

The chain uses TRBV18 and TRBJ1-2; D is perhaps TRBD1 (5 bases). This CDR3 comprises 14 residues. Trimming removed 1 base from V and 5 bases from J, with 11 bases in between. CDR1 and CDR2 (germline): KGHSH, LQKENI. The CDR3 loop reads CASSPRGVPYGYTF. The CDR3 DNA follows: TGTGCCAGCTCACCACGGGGGGTCCCTTATGGCTACACCTTC.

The DNA for the CDR3 is TGTGCCAGCAGCGCCGGGCAGGCCATATTAGCCAAAAACATTCAGTACTTC. Protein sequence: CASSAGQAILAKNIQYF. The chain uses TRBV6-1 and TRBJ2-4; no clear D. V was cut by 6 bases and J by 0 bases, with 18 bases left in between. The CDR3 is 17 residues long. Germline V gene data show CDR1 as MNHNS and CDR2 as SASEGT.

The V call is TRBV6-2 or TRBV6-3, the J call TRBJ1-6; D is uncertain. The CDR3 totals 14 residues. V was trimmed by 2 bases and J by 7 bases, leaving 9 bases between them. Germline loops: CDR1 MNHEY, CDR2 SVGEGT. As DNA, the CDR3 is TGTGCCAGCAGTTACACCGCGCCAAATTCACCCCTCCACTTT. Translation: CASSYTAPNSPLHF.

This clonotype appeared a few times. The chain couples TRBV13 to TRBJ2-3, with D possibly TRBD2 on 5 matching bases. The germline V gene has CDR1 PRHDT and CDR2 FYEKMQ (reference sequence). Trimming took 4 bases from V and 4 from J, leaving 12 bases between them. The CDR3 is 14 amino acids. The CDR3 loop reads CASSWTGIADTQYF. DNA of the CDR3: TGTGCCAGCAGCTGGACCGGGATCGCAGATACGCAGTATTTT.

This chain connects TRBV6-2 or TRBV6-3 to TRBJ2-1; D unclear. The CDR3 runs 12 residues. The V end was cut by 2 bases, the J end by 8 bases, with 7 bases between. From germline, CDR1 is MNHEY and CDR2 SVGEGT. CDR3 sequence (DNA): TGTGCCAGCAGTTACGTCCGATATGAGCAGTTCTTC. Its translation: CASSYVRYEQFF.